The source of this T cell receptor (beta chain) is a study of cytomegalovirus exposure and HLA in healthy donors. Study-level results: The study carried out a later analysis of TCR beta sequences. It associated some 17,000 of them with specific HLA alleles at a false discovery rate of 0.05.

This PCR relied on a set of 60 Vbeta primers and 13 Jbeta primers. Method: immunoSEQ multiplex PCR; TCRdb's copy keeps in-frame clones and lacks some. The sample carries 85,000 to 130,000 clones, around 70% recorded once. As for this clone: Its specificity is unknown.

CDR3 size: 16 residues. With 4 bases clipped from V and 5 bases from J, the junction kept 7 bases outside the gene matches. Germline CDR1 reads MGHRA; CDR2 reads YSYEKL. This chain connects TRBV4-1 to TRBJ2-5; 13 bases are a match to TRBD2. This TCR was recovered from a boy younger than 18 in good health and CMV-seronegative. The sample taken for sequencing was PBMCs. The chain's CDR3 is CASSRIGLAGVETQYF. CDR3 nucleotides: TGCGCCAGCAGCCGCATCGGACTAGCGGGGGTGGAGACCCAGTACTTC.